This T cell receptor beta chain was documented in a study of graft-versus-host responses after intestinal transplantation. This table comes from immunoSEQ multiplex PCR, and its TCRdb copy is limited to in-frame clones, with some not included. This sample yields 60,000 to 75,000 clones, of which about 89% are seen a single time; about 1.7% belongs to the top ten. Processing of graft tissue released intraepithelial and lamina propria lymphocytes. CDR1 is MGHRA and CDR2 is YSYEKL in the germline V gene. The CDR3 totals 13 residues. J was trimmed by 5 bases and V by 6 bases; bases with no gene match: 6.

The chain joins TRBV4-1 to TRBJ2-5; 7 bases match TRBD1. The sequence was obtained from a human patient who received an intestinal transplant, so some T cells may come from the graft donor. This material consisted of ileum tissue, taken 357 days after transplant. The CDR3: CASSRQGWETQYF. DNA for the CDR3: TGCGCCAGCAGTCGACAGGGATGGGAGACCCAGTACTTC.